The present TCR beta chain was sequenced within a study of blood T cells in healthy people across ages. Study summary: Template switching picked up about one barcoded beta molecule for each two T cells. Overall study results and limits: Higher diversity, along with more naive CD4+ cells, distinguished long-lived donors from aged donors. Not knowing donor CMV status may have confounded expanded clonotype changes.

Comment on this clonotype: Its antigen is not known.

A minimum of 6.5 million PBMCs was isolated per sample. The authors ran a second PCR of roughly 6 to 12 cycles using a sample-barcoded 5' primer and a J-beta primer mix. TCRdb fed the 5' RACE reads into MiXCR, producing one record per CDR3 protein. The data contain around 800,000 distinct CDR3 sequences, approximately 59% of them seen just once; the ten biggest clones take up around a quarter. Sequenced input: blood. The clonotype originates from a man under 40 in good health.

The CDR3 coding sequence is TGTGCCAGCAGTACCTCGCGGTCTTCCTCCTATAATTCACCCCTCCACTTT. Amino acids: CASSTSRSSSYNSPLHF. The chain has TRBV5-6 and TRBJ1-6; D is unresolved. The CDR3 spans 17 residues. Between the trimmed V and J ends, which lost 5 bases and 0 bases, there was a span of 15 bases. CDR1 is SGHDT, CDR2 YYEEEE, per germline.